This T cell receptor (delta chain) was sequenced during a study of γδ T cells in repeated Plasmodium falciparum infection. Across the whole study: Timepoints: baseline, immediately before selected infections, and 21 days after every infection.

Only a few counts were recorded for this clone. TCRdb's protein, taken from a much larger clone, differs from this DNA's translation at residue 11, likely owing to a read error; the protein displayed comes from the DNA. TCRdb fed the multiplex PCR reads to CATT. The sample yields tens of thousands of delta-chain clones, 1.5% to 2% seen once. Bulk repertoires came from Vgamma9/Vdelta2+ or Vdelta2-negative gammadelta T cells flow-sorted from PBMC. The CDR3 loop spans 17 amino acids. Germline-derived CDR1 and CDR2 are GEAIGNYY and EKD. The junction had 10 bases not matched to a gene; V was cut back by 3 bases and J by 1 base.

The V gene is TRDV2, the J gene TRDJ1; 10 bases fit TRDD3. This sequence was found in a pool of human donors (malaria-infected and uninfected, not separated). Sequenced material: gamma-delta T cells from blood. CDR3 sequence: CACDQLGDPACTDKLIF. The CDR3 nucleotides are TGTGCCTGTGACCAACTGGGGGATCCCGCGTGCACCGATAAACTCATCTTT.